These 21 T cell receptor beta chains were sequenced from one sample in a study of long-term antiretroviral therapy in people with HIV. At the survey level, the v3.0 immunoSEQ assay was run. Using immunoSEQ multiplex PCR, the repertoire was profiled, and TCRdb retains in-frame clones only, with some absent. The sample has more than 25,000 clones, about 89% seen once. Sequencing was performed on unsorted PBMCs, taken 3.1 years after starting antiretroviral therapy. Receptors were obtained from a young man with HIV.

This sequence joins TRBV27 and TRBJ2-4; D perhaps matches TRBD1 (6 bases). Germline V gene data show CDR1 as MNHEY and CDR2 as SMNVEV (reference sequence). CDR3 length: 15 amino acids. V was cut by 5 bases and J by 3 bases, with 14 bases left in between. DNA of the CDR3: TGTGCCAGCAGTCCAGGGGAAGGGGACAAAAACATTCAGTACTTC. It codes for CASSPGEGDKNIQYF.

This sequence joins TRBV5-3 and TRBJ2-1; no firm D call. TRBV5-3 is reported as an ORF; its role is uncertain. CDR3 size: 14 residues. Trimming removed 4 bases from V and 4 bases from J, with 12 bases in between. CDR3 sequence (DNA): TGTGCCAGAAGCCCCCGGACGAATTACAATGAGCAGTTCTTC. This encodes CARSPRTNYNEQFF.

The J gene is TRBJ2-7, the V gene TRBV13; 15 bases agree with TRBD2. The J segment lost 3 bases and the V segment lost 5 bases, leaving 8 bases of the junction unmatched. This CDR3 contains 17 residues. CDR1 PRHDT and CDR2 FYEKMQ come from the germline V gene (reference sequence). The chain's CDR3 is CASSLGLAGGPVYEQYF. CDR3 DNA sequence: TGTGCCAGCAGCCTTGGACTAGCGGGAGGGCCGGTCTACGAGCAGTACTTC. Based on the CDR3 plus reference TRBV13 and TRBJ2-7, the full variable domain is AAGVIQSPRHLIKEKRETATLKCYPIPRHDTVYWYQQGPGQDPQFLISFYEKMQSDKGSIPDRFSAQQFSDYHSELNMSSLELGDSALYFCASSLGLAGGPVYEQYFGPGTRLTVT.

CDR3 loop: CASSIEVGIAYEQYF. The CDR3 DNA reads as TGTGCCAGTAGTATAGAGGTGGGGATCGCCTACGAGCAGTACTTC. The V call is TRBV19, the J call TRBJ2-7; D is uncertain. The CDR3 contains 15 residues. V lost 0 bases and J 2 bases, leaving 11 bases between the germline ends. Germline V CDR1 and CDR2: LNHDA, SQIVND (reference sequence).

CDR3 nucleotide sequence: TGTGCCAGCAGCTACCTGACTAGCGGGGGACAAGAGACCCAGTACTTC. It translates to CASSYLTSGGQETQYF. The chain uses TRBV27 and TRBJ2-5; 12 positions agree with TRBD2. From germline, CDR1 is MNHEY and CDR2 SMNVEV (reference sequence). V dropped 6 bases and J dropped 2; count of bases not matched to a gene: 7. The CDR3 consists of 16 residues.

The CDR3: CASSLLRGGTADMENYGYTF. The CDR3 region has the DNA TGTGCCAGCAGCTTACTGCGCGGCGGGACGGCGGACATGGAGAACTATGGCTACACCTTC. The chain links TRBV7-8 to TRBJ1-2; perhaps TRBD1 as D (5 bases). Per germline, CDR1 SGHVS and CDR2 FQNEAQ. The CDR3 is 20 residues long. V lost 2 bases to trimming and J lost 2 bases, with 27 bases between them. The full variable domain, its missing parts supplied by reference TRBV7-8 and TRBJ1-2, is GAGVSQSPRYKVAKRGQDVALRCDPISGHVSLFWYQQALGQGPEFLTYFQNEAQLDKSGLPSDRFFAERPEGSVSTLKIQRTQQEDSAVYLCASSLLRGGTADMENYGYTFGSGTRLTVV.

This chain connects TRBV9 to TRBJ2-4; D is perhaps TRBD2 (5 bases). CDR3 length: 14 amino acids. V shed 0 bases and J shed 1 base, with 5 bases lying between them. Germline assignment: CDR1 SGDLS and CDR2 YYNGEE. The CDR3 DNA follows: TGTGCCAGCAGCGTAGGCGGGGCCAAAAACATTCAGTACTTC. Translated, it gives CASSVGGAKNIQYF. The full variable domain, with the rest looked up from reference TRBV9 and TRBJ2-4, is DSGVTQTPKHLITATGQRVTLRCSPRSGDLSVYWYQQSLDQGLQFLIQYYNGEERAKGNILERFSAQQFPDLHSELNLSSLELGDSALYFCASSVGGAKNIQYFGAGTRLSVL.

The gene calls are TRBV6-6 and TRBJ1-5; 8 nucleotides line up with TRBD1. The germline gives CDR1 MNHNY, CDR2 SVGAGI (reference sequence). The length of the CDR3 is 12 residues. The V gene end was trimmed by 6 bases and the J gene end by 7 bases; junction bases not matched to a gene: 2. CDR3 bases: TGTGCCAGCAGACAGGGGGAACAGCCCCAGCATTTT. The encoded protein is CASRQGEQPQHF.

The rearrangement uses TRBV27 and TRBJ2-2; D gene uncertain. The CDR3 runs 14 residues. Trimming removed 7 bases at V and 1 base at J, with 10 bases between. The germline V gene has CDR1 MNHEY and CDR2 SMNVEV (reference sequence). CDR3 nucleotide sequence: TGTGCCAGCAAGGCGACCGGGAACACCGGGGAGCTGTTTTTT. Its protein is CASKATGNTGELFF.

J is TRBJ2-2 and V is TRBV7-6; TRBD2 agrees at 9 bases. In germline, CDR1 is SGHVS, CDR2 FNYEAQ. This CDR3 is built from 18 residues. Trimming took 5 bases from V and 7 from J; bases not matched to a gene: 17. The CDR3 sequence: CASSKKVLAGVPIGELFF. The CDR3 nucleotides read TGTGCCAGCAGCAAGAAGGTTTTAGCGGGAGTCCCAATCGGGGAGCTGTTTTTT.

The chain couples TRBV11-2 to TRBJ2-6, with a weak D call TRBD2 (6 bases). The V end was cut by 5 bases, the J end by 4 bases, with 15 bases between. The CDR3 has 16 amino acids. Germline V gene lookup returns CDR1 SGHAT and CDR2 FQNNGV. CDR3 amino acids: CASSPLWRAGANVLTF. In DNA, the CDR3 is TGTGCCAGCAGCCCTCTTTGGAGGGCCGGGGCCAACGTCCTGACTTTC.

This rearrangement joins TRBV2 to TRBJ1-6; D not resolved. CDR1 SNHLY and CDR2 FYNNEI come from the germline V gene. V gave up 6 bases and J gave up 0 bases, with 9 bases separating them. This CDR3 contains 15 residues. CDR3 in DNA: TGTGCCAGCAGGAGCCTCAGCTCCTATAATTCACCCCTCCACTTT. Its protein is CASRSLSSYNSPLHF. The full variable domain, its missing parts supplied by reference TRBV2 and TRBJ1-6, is EPEVTQTPSHQVTQMGQEVILRCVPISNHLYFYWYRQILGQKVEFLVSFYNNEISEKSEIFDDQFSVERPDGSNFTLKIRSTKLEDSAMYFCASRSLSSYNSPLHFGNGTRLTVT.

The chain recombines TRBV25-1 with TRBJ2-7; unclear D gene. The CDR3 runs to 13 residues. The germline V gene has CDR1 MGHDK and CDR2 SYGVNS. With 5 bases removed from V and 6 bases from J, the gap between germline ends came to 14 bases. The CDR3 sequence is CASSSSRVGEQYF. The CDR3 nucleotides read TGTGCCAGCAGTAGTTCAAGGGTAGGCGAGCAGTACTTC.

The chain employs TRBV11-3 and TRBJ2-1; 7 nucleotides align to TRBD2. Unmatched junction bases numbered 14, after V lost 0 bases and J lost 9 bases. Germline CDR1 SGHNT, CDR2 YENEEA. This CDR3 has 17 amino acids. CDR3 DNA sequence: TGTGCCAGCAGCTTAGAGTTGGAGCGGGGCCGACCGAGTGAGCAGTTCTTC. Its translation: CASSLELERGRPSEQFF.

CDR3 DNA: TGTGCCACCAGGGCGAGGGGAGAGTGGACAGATACGCAGTATTTT. This sequence encodes CATRARGEWTDTQYF. The chain recombines TRBV15 with TRBJ2-3, with D possibly called TRBD1 or TRBD2 (5 bases each). Germline V lookup: CDR1 LNHNV, CDR2 YYDKDF (reference sequence). The length of the CDR3 is 15 residues. Trimming pared 6 bases from V and 3 bases from J, leaving 16 bases between.

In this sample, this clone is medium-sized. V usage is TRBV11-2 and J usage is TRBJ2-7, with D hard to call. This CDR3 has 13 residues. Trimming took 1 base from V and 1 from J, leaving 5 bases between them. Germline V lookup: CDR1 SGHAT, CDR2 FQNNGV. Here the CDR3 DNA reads TGTGCCAGCAGCTTAGTTGGGTCCTACGAGCAGTACTTC. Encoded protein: CASSLVGSYEQYF.

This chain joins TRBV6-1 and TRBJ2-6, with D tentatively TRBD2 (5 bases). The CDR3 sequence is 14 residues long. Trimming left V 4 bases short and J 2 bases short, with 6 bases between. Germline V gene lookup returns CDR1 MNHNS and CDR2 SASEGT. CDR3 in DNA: TGTGCCAGCAGTGGGGGAGCTGGGGCCAACGTCCTGACTTTC. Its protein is CASSGGAGANVLTF.

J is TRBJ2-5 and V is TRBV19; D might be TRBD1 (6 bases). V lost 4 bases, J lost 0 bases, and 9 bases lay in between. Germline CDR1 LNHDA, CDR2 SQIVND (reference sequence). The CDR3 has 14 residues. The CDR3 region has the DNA TGTGCCAGTAGTACCCGGGACAACCAAGAGACCCAGTACTTC. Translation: CASSTRDNQETQYF.

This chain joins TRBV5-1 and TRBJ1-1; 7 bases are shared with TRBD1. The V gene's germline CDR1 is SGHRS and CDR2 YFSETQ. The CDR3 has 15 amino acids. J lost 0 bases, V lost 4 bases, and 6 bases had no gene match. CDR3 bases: TGCGCCAGCAGCACGTTGACAGGGATGAACACTGAAGCTTTCTTT. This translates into CASSTLTGMNTEAFF.

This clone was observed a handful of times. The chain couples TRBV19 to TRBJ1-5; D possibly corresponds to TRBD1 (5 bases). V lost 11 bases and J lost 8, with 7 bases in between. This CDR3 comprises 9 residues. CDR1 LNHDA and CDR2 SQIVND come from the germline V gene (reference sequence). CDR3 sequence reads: CAGGEPQHF. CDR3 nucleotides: TGTGCCGGGGGGGAGCCCCAGCATTTT. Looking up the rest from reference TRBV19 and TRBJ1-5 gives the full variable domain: DGGITQSPKYLFRKEGQNVTLSCEQNLNHDAMYWYRQDPGQGLRLIYYSQIVNDFQKGDIAEGYSVSREKKESFPLTVTSAQKNPTAFYLCAGGEPQHFGDGTRLSIL.

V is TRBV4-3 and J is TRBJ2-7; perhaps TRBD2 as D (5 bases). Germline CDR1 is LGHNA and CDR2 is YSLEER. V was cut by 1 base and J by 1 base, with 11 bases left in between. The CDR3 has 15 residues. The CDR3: CASSQGERVSYEQYF. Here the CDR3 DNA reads TGCGCCAGCAGCCAAGGGGAGAGGGTTTCCTACGAGCAGTACTTC.